Each of the 26 T cell receptor beta chains below was sequenced from the same sample in a study of technical replicates of blood from a handful of donors. Clones were read by immunoSEQ multiplex PCR, and TCRdb kept only the in-frame ones, dropping some. The table has tens of thousands of clones, around 94% seen once. Input material: T cells isolated from PBMCs. These receptors were obtained from a human donor in good health.

V gene TRBV19 combines with J gene TRBJ2-1; D not certain. This CDR3 has 14 residues. The germline gives CDR1 LNHDA, CDR2 SQIVND (reference sequence). V shed 7 bases and J shed 5 bases, with 15 bases lying between them. The CDR3 loop is CASTPRASNNEQFF. Here the CDR3 DNA reads TGTGCCAGTACCCCTCGAGCGAGCAACAATGAGCAGTTCTTC.

V usage is TRBV18 and J usage is TRBJ1-4; the D gene is possibly TRBD1 (5 bases). Germline loops: CDR1 KGHSH, CDR2 LQKENI. CDR3 length: 15 residues. Between the trimmed V and J ends, which lost 3 bases and 5 bases, there was a span of 13 bases. The DNA for the CDR3 is TGTGCCAGCTCACCGGGAACGACAGTAAATGAAAAACTGTTTTTT. Protein product: CASSPGTTVNEKLFF.

This clone has just one count. The rearrangement uses TRBV9 and TRBJ1-1; 7 nucleotides line up with TRBD1. The CDR3 contains 14 residues. Germline trimming cut 4 bases from V and 1 base from J; bases unmatched to any gene: 4. CDR1 is SGDLS and CDR2 is YYNGEE in the germline V gene. The CDR3 nucleotides read TGTGCCAGCAGCATCGGGACAGCGAACACTGAAGCTTTCTTT. This translates into CASSIGTANTEAFF. The full variable domain, its missing parts supplied by reference TRBV9 and TRBJ1-1, is DSGVTQTPKHLITATGQRVTLRCSPRSGDLSVYWYQQSLDQGLQFLIQYYNGEERAKGNILERFSAQQFPDLHSELNLSSLELGDSALYFCASSIGTANTEAFFGQGTRLTVV.

The chain couples TRBV28 to TRBJ2-7; possibly TRBD1 for D (5 bases). Germline V lookup: CDR1 MDHEN, CDR2 SYDVKM. V was clipped by 6 bases and J by 3 bases, with 18 bases between them. This CDR3 region has 15 residues. CDR3 in amino acids: CASRETGANRYEQYF. CDR3 DNA sequence: TGTGCCAGCAGGGAAACAGGAGCAAACCGCTACGAGCAGTACTTC.

This chain joins TRBV28 and TRBJ2-7; tentative D call: TRBD1 (7 bases). From germline, CDR1 is MDHEN and CDR2 SYDVKM. This CDR3 has 13 residues. V lost 2 bases to trimming and J lost 10 bases, with 15 bases between them. The CDR3 reads CASSLGLQGQQYF. DNA of the CDR3: TGTGCCAGCAGTTTAGGACTACAGGGGCAACAGTACTTC. The whole variable domain, filled in from reference TRBV28 and TRBJ2-7, reads DVKVTQSSRYLVKRTGEKVFLECVQDMDHENMFWYRQDPGLGLRLIYFSYDVKMKEKGDIPEGYSVSREKKERFSLILESASTNQTSMYLCASSLGLQGQQYFGPGTRLTVT.

This chain connects TRBV6-6 to TRBJ1-3, with 8 bases identical to TRBD1. Trimming cost V 2 bases and J 4 bases; bases outside gene matches: 4. The CDR3 is 15 residues long. The germline V gene encodes CDR1 MNHNY and CDR2 SVGAGI (reference sequence). The CDR3 bases are TGTGCCAGCAGTTACGTCGGACAGGGAGGAAACACCATATATTTT. Residues: CASSYVGQGGNTIYF.

This chain links TRBV30 with TRBJ1-2, with D perhaps matching TRBD1 (5 bases). The CDR3 consists of 16 residues. Germline CDR1 and CDR2: GTSNPN and SVGIG (reference sequence). Trimming cost V 4 bases and J 5 bases, with 23 bases left between them. The CDR3 DNA is TGTGCCTGGAACCCCGGGCCAGGGTCAGTGGGATATGGCTACACCTTC. Translating gives CAWNPGPGSVGYGYTF.

This chain links TRBV4-2 with TRBJ2-1; D remains unclear. Germline-derived CDR1 and CDR2 are LGHNA and YNFKEQ. The CDR3 consists of 15 residues. V lost 0 bases, J lost 8 bases, and 14 bases lay in between. The CDR3 DNA is TGTGCCAGCAGCCAAGAGGCAGGATCCAGCTATGAGCAGTTCTTC. It encodes CASSQEAGSSYEQFF.

The rearrangement links TRBV5-1 to TRBJ1-1; D is uncertain. Germline assignment: CDR1 SGHRS and CDR2 YFSETQ. The V gene lost 0 bases and the J gene lost 4 bases, with 7 bases spanning the gap. The CDR3 is 13 amino acids. CDR3 protein: CASSLGVPTEAFF. The CDR3 region has the DNA TGCGCCAGCAGCTTGGGAGTCCCCACTGAAGCTTTCTTT.

The chain links TRBV5-1 to TRBJ2-2; the match to TRBD1 covers 8 bases. The germline V gene has CDR1 SGHRS and CDR2 YFSETQ. The CDR3 contains 15 residues. With 4 bases clipped from V and 3 bases from J, the junction kept 5 bases outside the gene matches. CDR3 in amino acids: CASSKGQGYTGELFF. The CDR3, as DNA: TGCGCCAGCAGCAAAGGACAGGGTTACACCGGGGAGCTGTTTTTT.

The genes are TRBV19 and TRBJ2-7, with 7 bases identical to TRBD2. Germline V lookup: CDR1 LNHDA, CDR2 SQIVND (reference sequence). V was pared by 4 bases and J by 2 bases, with 2 bases of the junction left unmatched. This CDR3 comprises 13 residues. CDR3 sequence (DNA): TGTGCCAGTAGTAGCGGGGGAGCCTACGAGCAGTACTTC. It yields the protein CASSSGGAYEQYF.

V usage is TRBV2 and J usage is TRBJ2-5; 7 bases are a match to TRBD2. Germline loops: CDR1 SNHLY, CDR2 FYNNEI. V was clipped by 6 bases and J by 5 bases; unmatched bases: 9. The CDR3 totals 14 residues. This chain's CDR3 is CASRGGGGWETQYF. The DNA of the CDR3 is TGTGCCAGCAGGGGCGGGGGAGGATGGGAGACCCAGTACTTC.

V and J are TRBV10-2 and TRBJ2-4, with D possibly matching TRBD1 (5 bases). The CDR3 has 14 amino acids. The ends were cut back, 5 bases at V and 1 base at J, with 9 bases in the middle. Per the germline V gene, CDR1 is WSHSY and CDR2 is SAAADI. The CDR3 DNA follows: TGCGCCAGCAGTACAGGCGTCGCCAAAAACATTCAGTACTTC. Amino acids: CASSTGVAKNIQYF.

The chain recombines TRBV6-1 with TRBJ1-1; D is uncertain. CDR1 and CDR2 from the germline V gene are MNHNS and SASEGT. V dropped 3 bases and J dropped 3 bases, with 8 bases sitting between them. There are 13 residues in the CDR3. CDR3 nucleotide sequence: TGTGCCAGCAGTGAGGAGGCGTACACTGAAGCTTTCTTT. It yields the protein CASSEEAYTEAFF.

V usage is TRBV11-2 and J usage is TRBJ2-1; 7 nucleotides match TRBD2. Per the germline V gene, CDR1 is SGHAT and CDR2 is FQNNGV. CDR3 length equals 12 residues. V lost 5 bases to trimming and J lost 10 bases; unmatched junction nucleotides: 5. CDR3 loop: CASSRLAYEQFF. CDR3 DNA sequence: TGTGCCAGCAGCAGACTAGCTTACGAGCAGTTCTTC.

The chain employs TRBV7-9 and TRBJ2-2, with a weak D call TRBD2 (6 bases). The CDR3 length is 16 residues. Germline-derived CDR1 and CDR2 are SEHNR and FQNEAQ (reference sequence). Trimming cost V 5 bases and J 7 bases, with 20 bases left between them. The CDR3 coding sequence is TGTGCCAGCAGCCCACTGGAACCAGGGAGGTTCGGGGAGCTGTTTTTT. Translated: CASSPLEPGRFGELFF. The full variable domain, with the rest looked up from reference TRBV7-9 and TRBJ2-2, is DTGVSQNPRHKITKRGQNVTFRCDPISEHNRLYWYRQTLGQGPEFLTYFQNEAQLEKSRLLSDRFSAERPKGSFSTLEIQRTEQGDSAMYLCASSPLEPGRFGELFFGEGSRLTVL.

The chain links TRBV21-1 to TRBJ2-7; TRBD1, the table's D call, was not compared with the DNA. TRBV21-1 is described as a pseudogene. The CDR3 runs to 14 residues. CDR3 nucleotides: TGTGCCAGCAGCAACCGGGACAGCCCCTACGAGCAGTACTTC. Translated: CASSNRDSPYEQYF.

The chain employs TRBV27 and TRBJ1-3, with 10 positions matching TRBD1. This CDR3 is built from 17 residues. The V and J ends lost 0 bases and 4 bases, in that order; junction bases with no gene match: 6. Germline CDR1 MNHEY, CDR2 SMNVEV (reference sequence). Here the CDR3 reads CASSLSWGQGRGNTIYF. CDR3 in DNA: TGTGCCAGCAGTTTATCGTGGGGACAGGGGAGGGGAAACACCATATATTTT.

The chain combines TRBV7-8 with TRBJ1-2; D call uncertain. Per germline, CDR1 SGHVS and CDR2 FQNEAQ. The CDR3 runs 14 residues. V was shortened by 3 bases and J by 5 bases, with 13 bases between the two germline ends. CDR3 loop: CASSFEATVYGYTF. For the CDR3, the DNA is TGTGCCAGCAGCTTTGAGGCTACCGTATATGGCTACACCTTC.

The chain uses TRBV27 and TRBJ2-1; D is unresolved. Germline assignment: CDR1 MNHEY and CDR2 SMNVEV (reference sequence). Trimming removed 5 bases from V and 4 bases from J, with 9 bases in between. The CDR3 extends over 13 amino acids. In nucleotides, the CDR3 is TGTGCCAGCAGTGCCGGGTTTTACAATGAGCAGTTCTTC. It yields the protein CASSAGFYNEQFF.

J is TRBJ2-1 and V is TRBV4-1; D might be TRBD2 (6 bases). Trimming left V 1 base short and J 8 bases short, with 24 bases between. Germline loops: CDR1 MGHRA, CDR2 YSYEKL. The CDR3 has 18 amino acids. CDR3 coding DNA: TGCGCCAGCAGCCAAGGGGTTGGCGGGACGGAGCGGATGGATGAGCAGTTCTTC. This translates into CASSQGVGGTERMDEQFF.

The J gene is TRBJ1-1, the V gene TRBV19, with a tentative D call TRBD1 (5 bases). Per the germline V gene, CDR1 is LNHDA and CDR2 is SQIVND (reference sequence). The CDR3 loop spans 14 amino acids. V lost 6 bases and J 4 bases, leaving 15 bases between the germline ends. CDR3: CASSKGRGLTEAFF. The CDR3 region has the DNA TGTGCCAGTAGCAAAGGGCGGGGACTCACTGAAGCTTTCTTT.

J is TRBJ1-1 and V is TRBV6-1, with no clear D. The ends were cut back, 2 bases at V and 3 bases at J, with 19 bases in the middle. Germline CDR1 reads MNHNS; CDR2 reads SASEGT. There are 17 residues in the CDR3. In DNA, the CDR3 is TGTGCCAGCAGTGAAACCAGAACAGCCTGGGAGGACACTGAAGCTTTCTTT. Protein: CASSETRTAWEDTEAFF.

The chain links TRBV5-1 to TRBJ2-2; TRBD2 might be the D (8 bases). This CDR3 comprises 17 residues. Trimming removed 0 bases from V and 1 base from J, with 13 bases in between. Germline CDR1 reads SGHRS; CDR2 reads YFSETQ. CDR3 in DNA: TGCGCCAGCAGCTTGGCCGGGAGGGGGCGGAACACCGGGGAGCTGTTTTTT. Translating gives CASSLAGRGRNTGELFF. The whole variable domain, filled in from reference TRBV5-1 and TRBJ2-2, reads KAGVTQTPRYLIKTRGQQVTLSCSPISGHRSVSWYQQTPGQGLQFLFEYFSETQRNKGNFPGRFSGRQFSNSRSEMNVSTLELGDSALYLCASSLAGRGRNTGELFFGEGSRLTVL.

The chain is built from TRBV11-2 and TRBJ1-2, with D unresolved. The CDR3 has 14 amino acids. Germline-derived CDR1 and CDR2 are SGHAT and FQNNGV. V dropped 3 bases and J dropped 8 bases, with 16 bases sitting between them. In nucleotides, the CDR3 is TGTGCCAGCAGCTTGGGCCAGATCCTTGGAGGCTACACCTTC. Its protein is CASSLGQILGGYTF.

As DNA, the CDR3 is TGTGCCAGCAGGACACAGGGGGTTAATTCACCCCTCCACTTT. Its protein product is CASRTQGVNSPLHF. The V and J genes are TRBV5-6 and TRBJ1-6; 8 positions agree with TRBD1. V shed 5 bases, J shed 6 bases, and the junction held 4 bases outside the gene matches. Looked up from germline, CDR1 is SGHDT and CDR2 is YYEEEE. There are 14 residues in the CDR3.